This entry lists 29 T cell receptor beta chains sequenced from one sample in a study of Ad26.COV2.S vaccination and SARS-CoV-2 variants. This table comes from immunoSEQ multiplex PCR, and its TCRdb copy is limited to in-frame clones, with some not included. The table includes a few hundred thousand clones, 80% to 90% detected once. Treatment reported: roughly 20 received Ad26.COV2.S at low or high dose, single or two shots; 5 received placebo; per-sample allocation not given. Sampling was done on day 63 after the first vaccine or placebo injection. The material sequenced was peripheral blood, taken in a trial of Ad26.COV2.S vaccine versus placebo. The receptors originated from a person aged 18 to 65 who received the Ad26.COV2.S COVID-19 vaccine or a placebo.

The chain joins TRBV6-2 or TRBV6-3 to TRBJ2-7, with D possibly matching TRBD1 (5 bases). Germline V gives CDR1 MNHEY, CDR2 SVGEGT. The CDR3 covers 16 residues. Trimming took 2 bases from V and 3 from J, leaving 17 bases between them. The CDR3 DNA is TGTGCCAGCAGTTACAGACAGTTCGTTGGATACTACGAGCAGTACTTC. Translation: CASSYRQFVGYYEQYF.

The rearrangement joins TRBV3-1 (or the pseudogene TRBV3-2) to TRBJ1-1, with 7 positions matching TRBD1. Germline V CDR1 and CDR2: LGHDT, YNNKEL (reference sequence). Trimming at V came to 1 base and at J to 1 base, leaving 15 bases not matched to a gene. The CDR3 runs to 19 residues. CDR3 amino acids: CASSQAPPTGKDKNTEAFF. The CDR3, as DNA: TGTGCCAGCAGCCAAGCCCCCCCGACAGGGAAGGACAAGAACACTGAAGCTTTCTTT.

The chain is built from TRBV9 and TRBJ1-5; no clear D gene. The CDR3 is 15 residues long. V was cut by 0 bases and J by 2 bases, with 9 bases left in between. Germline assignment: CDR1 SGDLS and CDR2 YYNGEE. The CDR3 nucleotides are TGTGCCAGCAGCGTAGCGGGTGCGGGCAATCAGCCCCAGCATTTT. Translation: CASSVAGAGNQPQHF.

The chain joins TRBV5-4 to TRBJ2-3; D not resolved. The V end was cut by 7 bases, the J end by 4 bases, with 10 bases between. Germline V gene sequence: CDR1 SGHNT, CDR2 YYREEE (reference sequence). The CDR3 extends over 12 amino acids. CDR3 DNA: TGTGCCAGCGAAGATCCCCCAGATACGCAGTATTTT. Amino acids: CASEDPPDTQYF.

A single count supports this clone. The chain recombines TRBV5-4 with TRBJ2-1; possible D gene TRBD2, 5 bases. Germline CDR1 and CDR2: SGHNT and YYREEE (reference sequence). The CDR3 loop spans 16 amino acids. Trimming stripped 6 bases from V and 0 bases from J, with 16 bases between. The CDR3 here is CASNYPGESSYNEQFF. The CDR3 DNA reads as TGTGCCAGCAACTACCCTGGGGAGAGCTCCTACAATGAGCAGTTCTTC.

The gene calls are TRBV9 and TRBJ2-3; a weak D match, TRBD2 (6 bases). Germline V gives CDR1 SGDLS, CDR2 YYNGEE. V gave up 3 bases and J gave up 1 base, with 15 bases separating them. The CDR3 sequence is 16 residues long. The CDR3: CASSAHPWGGTDTQYF. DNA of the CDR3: TGTGCCAGCAGCGCCCATCCCTGGGGGGGCACAGATACGCAGTATTTT.

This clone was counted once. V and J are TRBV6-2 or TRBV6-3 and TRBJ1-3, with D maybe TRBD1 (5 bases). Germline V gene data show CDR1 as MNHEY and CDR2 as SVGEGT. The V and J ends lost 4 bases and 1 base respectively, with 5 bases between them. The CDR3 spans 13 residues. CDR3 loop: CASSWGSGNTIYF. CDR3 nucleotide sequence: TGTGCCAGCAGTTGGGGGTCTGGAAACACCATATATTTT.

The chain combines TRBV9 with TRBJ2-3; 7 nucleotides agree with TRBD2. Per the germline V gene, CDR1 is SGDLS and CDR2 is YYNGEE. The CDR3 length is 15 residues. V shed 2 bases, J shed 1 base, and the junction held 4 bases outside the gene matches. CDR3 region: CASSVGGDRTDTQYF. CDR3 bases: TGTGCCAGCAGCGTGGGGGGGGACCGCACAGATACGCAGTATTTT. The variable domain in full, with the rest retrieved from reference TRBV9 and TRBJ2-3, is DSGVTQTPKHLITATGQRVTLRCSPRSGDLSVYWYQQSLDQGLQFLIQYYNGEERAKGNILERFSAQQFPDLHSELNLSSLELGDSALYFCASSVGGDRTDTQYFGPGTRLTVL.

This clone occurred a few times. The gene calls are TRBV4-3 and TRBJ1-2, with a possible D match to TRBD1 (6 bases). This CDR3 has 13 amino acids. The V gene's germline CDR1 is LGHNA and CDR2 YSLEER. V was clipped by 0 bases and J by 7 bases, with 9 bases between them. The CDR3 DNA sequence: TGCGCCAGCAGCCAAGAAGGGGGGGGTGGCTACACCTTC. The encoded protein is CASSQEGGGGYTF.

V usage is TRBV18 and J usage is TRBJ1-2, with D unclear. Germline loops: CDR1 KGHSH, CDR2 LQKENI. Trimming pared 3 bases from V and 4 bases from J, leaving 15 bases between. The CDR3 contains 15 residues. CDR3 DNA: TGTGCCAGCTCACCCTCCGCCACCGAAGGCTATGGCTACACCTTC. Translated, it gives CASSPSATEGYGYTF. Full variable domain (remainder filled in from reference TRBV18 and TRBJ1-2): NAGVMQNPRHLVRRRGQEARLRCSPMKGHSHVYWYRQLPEEGLKFMVYLQKENIIDESGMPKERFSAEFPKEGPSILRIQQVVRGDSAAYFCASSPSATEGYGYTFGSGTRLTVV.

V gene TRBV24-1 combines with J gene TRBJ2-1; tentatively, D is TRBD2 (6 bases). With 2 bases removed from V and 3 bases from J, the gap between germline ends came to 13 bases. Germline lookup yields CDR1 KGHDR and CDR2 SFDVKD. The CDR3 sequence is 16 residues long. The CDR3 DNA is TGTGCCACCAGTGATTCCCGGGACTCTAACTACAATGAGCAGTTCTTC. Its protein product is CATSDSRDSNYNEQFF.

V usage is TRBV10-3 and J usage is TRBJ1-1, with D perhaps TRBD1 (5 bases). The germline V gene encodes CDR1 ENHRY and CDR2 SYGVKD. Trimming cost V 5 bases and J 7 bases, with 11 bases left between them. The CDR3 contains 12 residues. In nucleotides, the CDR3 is TGTGCCATCAGTATCGACAGTCGTGAAGCTTTCTTT. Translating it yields CAISIDSREAFF.

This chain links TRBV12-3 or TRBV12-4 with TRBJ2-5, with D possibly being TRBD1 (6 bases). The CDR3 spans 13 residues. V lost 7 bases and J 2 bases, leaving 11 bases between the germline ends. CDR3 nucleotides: TGTGCCAGCAACCCAGGGGTTCAAGAGACCCAGTACTTC. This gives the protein CASNPGVQETQYF.

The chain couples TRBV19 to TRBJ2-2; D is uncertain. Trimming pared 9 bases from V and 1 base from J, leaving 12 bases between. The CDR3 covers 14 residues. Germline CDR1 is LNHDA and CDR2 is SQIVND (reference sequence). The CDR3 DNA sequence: TGTGCCAGCCGTGCCATTTTGAACACCGGGGAGCTGTTTTTT. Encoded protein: CASRAILNTGELFF.

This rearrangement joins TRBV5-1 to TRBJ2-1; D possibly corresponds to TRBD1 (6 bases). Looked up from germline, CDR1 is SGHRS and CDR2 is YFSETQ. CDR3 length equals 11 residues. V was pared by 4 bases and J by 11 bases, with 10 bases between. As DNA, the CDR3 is TGCGCCAGCAGCAACCGGGACAAGCAGTTCTTC. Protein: CASSNRDKQFF.

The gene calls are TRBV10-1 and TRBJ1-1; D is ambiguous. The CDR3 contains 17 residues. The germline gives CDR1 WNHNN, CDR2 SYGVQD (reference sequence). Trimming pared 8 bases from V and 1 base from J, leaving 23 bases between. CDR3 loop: CASHSPPYGPANTEAFF. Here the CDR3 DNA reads TGCGCCAGCCACTCCCCCCCCTACGGCCCCGCGAACACTGAAGCTTTCTTT.

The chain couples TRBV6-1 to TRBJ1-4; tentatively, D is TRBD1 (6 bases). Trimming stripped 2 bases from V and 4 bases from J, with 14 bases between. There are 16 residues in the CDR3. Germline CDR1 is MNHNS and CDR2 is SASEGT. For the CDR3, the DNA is TGTGCCAGCAGTGAACTTACGGGGGGCAGTAATGAAAAACTGTTTTTT. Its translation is CASSELTGGSNEKLFF.

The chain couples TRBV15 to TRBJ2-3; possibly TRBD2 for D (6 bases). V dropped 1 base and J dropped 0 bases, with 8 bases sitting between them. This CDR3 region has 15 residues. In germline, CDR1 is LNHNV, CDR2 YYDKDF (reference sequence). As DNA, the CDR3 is TGTGCCACCAGCAGAGGGGACTGGAGCACAGATACGCAGTATTTT. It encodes CATSRGDWSTDTQYF.

CDR3 in amino acids: CAWSQTSGGVTDTQYF. CDR3 sequence (DNA): TGTGCCTGGAGTCAGACTAGCGGGGGGGTCACAGATACGCAGTATTTT. The V gene is TRBV30, the J gene TRBJ2-3, with 14 positions matching TRBD2. V lost 2 bases and J lost 2; bases outside the gene matches: 3. CDR1 GTSNPN and CDR2 SVGIG come from the germline V gene (reference sequence). CDR3 length equals 16 residues.

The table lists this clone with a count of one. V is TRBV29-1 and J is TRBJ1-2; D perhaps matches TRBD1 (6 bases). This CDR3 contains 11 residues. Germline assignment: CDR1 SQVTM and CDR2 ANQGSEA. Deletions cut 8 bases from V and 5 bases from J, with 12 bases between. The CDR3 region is CSTGTNYGYTF. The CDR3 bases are TGCAGCACCGGGACAAATTATGGCTACACCTTC.

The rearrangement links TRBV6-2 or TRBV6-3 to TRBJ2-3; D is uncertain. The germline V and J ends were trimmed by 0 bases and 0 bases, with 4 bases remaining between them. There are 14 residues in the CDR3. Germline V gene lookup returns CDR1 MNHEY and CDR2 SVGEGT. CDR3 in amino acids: CASSYSTSTDTQYF. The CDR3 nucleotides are TGTGCCAGCAGTTACTCGACTAGCACAGATACGCAGTATTTT.

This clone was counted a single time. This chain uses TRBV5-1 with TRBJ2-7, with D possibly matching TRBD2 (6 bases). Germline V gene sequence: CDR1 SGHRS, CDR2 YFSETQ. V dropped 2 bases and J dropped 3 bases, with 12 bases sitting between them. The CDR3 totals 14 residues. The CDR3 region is CASSLGGDFYEQYF. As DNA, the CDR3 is TGCGCCAGCAGCTTAGGAGGGGACTTCTACGAGCAGTACTTC.

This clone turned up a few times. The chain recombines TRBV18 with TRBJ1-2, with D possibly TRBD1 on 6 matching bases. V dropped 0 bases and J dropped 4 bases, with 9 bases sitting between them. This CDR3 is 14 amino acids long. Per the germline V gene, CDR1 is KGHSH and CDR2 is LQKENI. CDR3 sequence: CASSPPGGPYGYTF. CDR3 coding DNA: TGTGCCAGCTCACCACCGGGGGGGCCCTATGGCTACACCTTC. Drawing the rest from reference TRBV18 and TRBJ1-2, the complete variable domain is NAGVMQNPRHLVRRRGQEARLRCSPMKGHSHVYWYRQLPEEGLKFMVYLQKENIIDESGMPKERFSAEFPKEGPSILRIQQVVRGDSAAYFCASSPPGGPYGYTFGSGTRLTVV.

This CDR3 is CASSPGQGRGNTIYF. In DNA form, the CDR3 reads TGTGCCAGCTCACCAGGACAGGGGAGAGGAAACACCATATATTTT. This chain connects TRBV18 to TRBJ1-3, with 9 bases matching TRBD1. This CDR3 spans 15 amino acids. Looked up from germline, CDR1 is KGHSH and CDR2 is LQKENI. With 2 bases clipped from V and 4 bases from J, the junction kept 3 bases outside the gene matches.

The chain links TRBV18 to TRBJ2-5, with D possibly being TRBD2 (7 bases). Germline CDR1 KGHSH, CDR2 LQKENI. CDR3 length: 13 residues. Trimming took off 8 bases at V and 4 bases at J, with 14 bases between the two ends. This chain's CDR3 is CASQGGGRETQYF. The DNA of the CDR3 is TGTGCCAGCCAAGGGGGGGGCCGAGAGACCCAGTACTTC.

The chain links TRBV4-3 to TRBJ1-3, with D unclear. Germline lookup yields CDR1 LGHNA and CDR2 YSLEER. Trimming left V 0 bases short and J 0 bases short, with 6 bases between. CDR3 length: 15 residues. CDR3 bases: TGCGCCAGCAGCCAAGAATACCTCTCTGGAAACACCATATATTTT. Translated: CASSQEYLSGNTIYF.

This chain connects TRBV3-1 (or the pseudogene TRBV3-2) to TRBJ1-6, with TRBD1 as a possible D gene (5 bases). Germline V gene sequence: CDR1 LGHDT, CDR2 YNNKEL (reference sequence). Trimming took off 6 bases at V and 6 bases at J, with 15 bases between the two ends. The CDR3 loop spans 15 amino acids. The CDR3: CASSPSGTFNSPLHF. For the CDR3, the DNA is TGTGCCAGCAGTCCATCGGGGACCTTTAATTCACCCCTCCACTTT.

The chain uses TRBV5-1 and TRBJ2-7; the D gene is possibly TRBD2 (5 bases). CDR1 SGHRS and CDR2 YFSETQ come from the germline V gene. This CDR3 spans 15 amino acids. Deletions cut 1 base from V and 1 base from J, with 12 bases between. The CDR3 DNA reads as TGCGCCAGCAGCTTGTCGGGCGGGCCTTCCTACGAGCAGTACTTC. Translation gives CASSLSGGPSYEQYF.

The CDR3 loop reads CASRRGHTYEQYF. For the CDR3, the DNA is TGTGCCAGCAGGAGAGGACATACCTACGAGCAGTACTTC. The chain links TRBV5-6 to TRBJ2-7; D might be TRBD1 (5 bases). CDR1 SGHDT and CDR2 YYEEEE come from the germline V gene. The V end lost 5 bases, the J end lost 2 bases, and 11 bases lay between the germline ends. The CDR3 is 13 amino acids.